These 20 T cell receptor beta chains were all obtained from the same sample, sequenced in a study of blood T cell repertoires in COVID-19. The repertoire was sequenced with immunoSEQ multiplex PCR; TCRdb's copy has only in-frame clones and lacks some. Of just under 300,000 clones in the sample, 70% to 90% are singletons; the top ten hold roughly 1.3%. The sequenced sample consisted of peripheral blood. All receptors derive from a man aged 70 or older with acute or convalescent COVID-19.

This clone was recorded a few times. This clone may be a read error of a much larger clone one base away. The chain employs TRBV5-6 and TRBJ1-6; D ambiguous. Trimming removed 4 bases at V and 5 bases at J, with 4 bases between. Germline V gene sequence: CDR1 SGHDT, CDR2 YYEEEE. The length of the CDR3 is 12 residues. CDR3 bases: TGTGCCAGCAGCCGAGATAATTCACCCCTCCACTTT. Encoded protein: CASSRDNSPLHF.

DNA of the CDR3: TGTGCCAGTAGTAGTCGGACTAGATCTGGTCGGGGCGAGACCCAGTACTTC. Its protein product is CASSSRTRSGRGETQYF. V is TRBV19 and J is TRBJ2-5, with 7 bases fitting TRBD2. The germline gives CDR1 LNHDA, CDR2 SQIVND (reference sequence). Unmatched junction bases numbered 16, after V lost 4 bases and J lost 5 bases. The CDR3 totals 17 residues.

The chain uses TRBV15 and TRBJ1-3; the D gene is possibly TRBD1 (5 bases). The CDR3 has 14 amino acids. V was clipped by 5 bases and J by 1 base, with 9 bases between them. Germline V gives CDR1 LNHNV, CDR2 YYDKDF (reference sequence). As DNA, the CDR3 is TGTGCCACCAGCGAGCGGGGGTCTGGAAACACCATATATTTT. Amino acid sequence: CATSERGSGNTIYF.

The gene calls are TRBV18 and TRBJ2-6; 9 bases match TRBD1. The CDR3 contains 17 residues. The germline CDR1 and CDR2 sequences are KGHSH and LQKENI. V lost 7 bases and J lost 2; bases outside the gene matches: 9. In DNA, the CDR3 is TGTGCCAGCTTCCGGGACAGGGTGACAACTGGGGCCAACGTCCTGACTTTC. Translated: CASFRDRVTTGANVLTF.

The V call is TRBV15, the J call TRBJ1-4; D gene ambiguous. V lost 1 base, J lost 4 bases, and 10 bases lay in between. Germline V lookup: CDR1 LNHNV, CDR2 YYDKDF (reference sequence). The CDR3 length is 15 residues. CDR3 loop: CATSRGGMGNEKLFF. In DNA form, the CDR3 reads TGTGCCACCAGCAGAGGCGGGATGGGTAATGAAAAACTGTTTTTT.

The V gene is TRBV28, the J gene TRBJ2-1; D unclear. The CDR3 is 16 amino acids. The germline gives CDR1 MDHEN, CDR2 SYDVKM. V dropped 0 bases and J dropped 7 bases, with 16 bases sitting between them. CDR3 protein: CASSLWSADSGNEQFF. The DNA for the CDR3 is TGTGCCAGCAGTTTATGGTCTGCCGATTCCGGGAATGAGCAGTTCTTC.

This clone was counted a single time. This sequence joins TRBV7-2 and TRBJ1-2; D may be TRBD1 (6 bases). V lost 2 bases to trimming and J lost 8 bases, with 15 bases between them. There are 14 residues in the CDR3. Germline V lookup: CDR1 SGHTA, CDR2 FQGNSA. CDR3 bases: TGTGCCAGCAGCTTAAGTTACCGGGACACAGGCTACACCTTC. Encoded protein: CASSLSYRDTGYTF. The entire variable domain, with the rest obtained from reference TRBV7-2 and TRBJ1-2, is as follows: GAGVSQSPSNKVTEKGKDVELRCDPISGHTALYWYRQSLGQGLEFLIYFQGNSAPDKSGLPSDRFSAERTGGSVSTLTIQRTQQEDSAVYLCASSLSYRDTGYTFGSGTRLTVV.

V and J are TRBV28 and TRBJ2-7; D may be TRBD2 (5 bases). CDR1 and CDR2 from the germline V gene are MDHEN and SYDVKM. V lost 1 base to trimming and J lost 6 bases, with 7 bases between them. The CDR3 contains 12 residues. As DNA, the CDR3 is TGTGCCAGCAGTTTATACAGCGGCGAGCAGTACTTC. It yields the protein CASSLYSGEQYF.

In its sample, this clone was seen once. This CDR3 is also generated by other DNA sequences in the sample. The chain links TRBV5-1 to TRBJ1-1; 7 bases match TRBD1. CDR1 and CDR2 (germline): SGHRS, YFSETQ. Losses at the gene ends were 0 bases for V and 5 bases for J; bases not matched to a gene: 4. This CDR3 has 14 residues. The chain's CDR3 is CASSLGQGVTEAFF. CDR3 nucleotides: TGCGCCAGCAGCTTGGGACAGGGAGTAACTGAAGCTTTCTTT.

V is TRBV2 and J is TRBJ2-5, with 8 positions matching TRBD2. The CDR3 sequence is 14 residues long. Germline V gene data show CDR1 as SNHLY and CDR2 as FYNNEI. Trimming took 0 bases from V and 3 from J; bases not matched to a gene: 0. CDR3 in DNA: TGTGCCAGCAGTGAAGCACTAGCGGAAGAGACCCAGTACTTC. It is translated as CASSEALAEETQYF.

The J gene is TRBJ1-5, the V gene TRBV2; D is undetermined. Trimming took 6 bases from V and 0 from J, leaving 9 bases between them. Germline CDR1 and CDR2: SNHLY and FYNNEI. The length of the CDR3 is 14 residues. The CDR3 DNA is TGTGCCAGCAGACCTCAGGATAGCAATCAGCCCCAGCATTTT. Amino acids: CASRPQDSNQPQHF.

The V gene is TRBV4-3, the J gene TRBJ1-2; D may be TRBD1 (6 bases). The V and J ends lost 0 bases and 4 bases respectively, with 9 bases between them. The germline gives CDR1 LGHNA, CDR2 YSLEER. The CDR3 has 14 amino acids. As DNA, the CDR3 is TGCGCCAGCAGCCAAGATAGGGGGTTCTATGGCTACACCTTC. Translation: CASSQDRGFYGYTF.

This rearrangement joins TRBV9 to TRBJ2-5; D possibly corresponds to TRBD2 (7 bases). V gave up 3 bases and J gave up 5 bases, with 17 bases separating them. From germline, CDR1 is SGDLS and CDR2 YYNGEE. This CDR3 has 15 amino acids. The CDR3 region has the DNA TGTGCCAGCAGCGCAAGGGGGGGAGGTATGGAGACCCAGTACTTC. It translates to CASSARGGGMETQYF.

The table lists this clone with a count of one. The chain employs TRBV3-1 (or the pseudogene TRBV3-2) and TRBJ2-5; possibly TRBD2 for D (5 bases). The CDR3 is 15 residues long. Germline V gives CDR1 LGHDT, CDR2 YNNKEL (reference sequence). V shed 6 bases and J shed 3 bases, with 17 bases lying between them. The DNA of the CDR3 is TGTGCCAGCAGTCATCACGGGGTACGAAAAGAGACCCAGTACTTC. Amino acids: CASSHHGVRKETQYF.

The chain recombines TRBV12-3 or TRBV12-4 with TRBJ1-5, with D hard to call. The length of the CDR3 is 12 residues. V was trimmed by 7 bases and J by 1 base, leaving 5 bases between them. CDR3 sequence reads: CASTSSNQPQHF. Written as DNA, the CDR3 is TGTGCCAGCACCTCCAGCAATCAGCCCCAGCATTTT.

This chain uses TRBV3-1 (or the pseudogene TRBV3-2) with TRBJ2-3; D call uncertain. The germline V gene encodes CDR1 LGHDT and CDR2 YNNKEL (reference sequence). The V end was cut by 0 bases, the J end by 4 bases, with 8 bases between. This CDR3 is 14 amino acids long. The CDR3 DNA reads as TGTGCCAGCAGCCAAGAAAGAGGTGCAGATACGCAGTATTTT. Its protein is CASSQERGADTQYF.

This clone came up a few times. The V gene is TRBV20-1, the J gene TRBJ2-7; 10 bases align to TRBD2. There are 16 residues in the CDR3. Germline values: CDR1 DFQATT, CDR2 SNEGSKA (reference sequence). The junction had 13 bases not matched to a gene; V was cut back by 3 bases and J by 5 bases. CDR3 bases: TGCAGTGCTAGTGCTCTTACGGGACTAGCGATCCACGAGCAGTACTTC. Its translation: CSASALTGLAIHEQYF.

V and J are TRBV28 and TRBJ1-4, with D perhaps TRBD1 (6 bases). V was pared by 6 bases and J by 8 bases, with 19 bases between. The CDR3 contains 15 residues. Germline-derived CDR1 and CDR2 are MDHEN and SYDVKM. Here the CDR3 DNA reads TGTGCCAGCAGCCCTATTTGGGGGGGCAGAGAAAAACTGTTTTTT. Its protein product is CASSPIWGGREKLFF.

CDR3: CSAIFLEAGRSYNEQFF. CDR3 nucleotide sequence: TGCAGCGCAATATTTTTGGAAGCGGGACGGTCCTACAATGAGCAGTTCTTC. V usage is TRBV29-1 and J usage is TRBJ2-1, with 7 bases identical to TRBD2. The CDR3 is 17 amino acids. Germline V CDR1 and CDR2: SQVTM, ANQGSEA. The V gene end was trimmed by 7 bases and the J gene end by 1 base; junction bases not matched to a gene: 16.

The V call is TRBV30, the J call TRBJ2-7; no reliable D call. The CDR3 is made up of 15 amino acids. Trimming removed 0 bases at V and 0 bases at J, with 12 bases between. Looked up from germline, CDR1 is GTSNPN and CDR2 is SVGIG (reference sequence). The DNA of the CDR3 is TGTGCCTGGAGTGTTCGAGCGACGAGCTCCTACGAGCAGTACTTC. Amino acid sequence: CAWSVRATSSYEQYF.